This TCR beta chain was identified in a study of T cells in localized non-small cell lung cancer. TCRdb's table, derived via immunoSEQ multiplex PCR, lists solely in-frame clones and lacks some. The table lists 15,000 to 20,000 clones, 83% of them singletons, with about a third in the top ten. Study results and caveats: Longer overall survival was associated with a higher density of T cells in the blood. The study sequenced only one region of the tumor. As a result, intratumor heterogeneity could not be excluded and remains possible. Median detection of top 100 tumor clones in adjacent lung was 57 clones.

The CDR3 has 16 residues. V was shortened by 4 bases and J by 2 bases, with 18 bases between the two germline ends. Germline CDR1 is MNHNS and CDR2 is SASEGT. A remark on this clone: Its target is unknown.

Sequenced material: peripheral blood, taken before any cancer treatment. V and J are TRBV6-1 and TRBJ2-7; a weak D match, TRBD2 (6 bases). The TCR originated in a male donor aged 60 or older with stage III lung adenocarcinoma. The CDR3 DNA sequence: TGTGCCAGCAGTGGCCGGGACTCAAGTTCGGCCTACGAGCAGTACTTC. Encoded protein: CASSGRDSSSAYEQYF.